This TCR beta chain comes out of a study of blood T cells in healthy people across ages. Trimming at V came to 4 bases and at J to 0 bases, leaving 10 bases not matched to a gene. This CDR3 contains 19 residues. Looked up from germline, CDR1 is MNHEY and CDR2 is SVGAGI. The second PCR ran about 7 to 12 cycles with a sample-barcoded 5' primer and J-beta primers. Using its own MiXCR run on the 5' RACE reads, TCRdb lists one record per CDR3 protein. The table shows 650,000 to 900,000 distinct CDR3 sequences, with around 62% occurring only once. V usage is TRBV6-5 and J usage is TRBJ2-2, with 11 bases matching TRBD2. Source material: blood. This TCR was sampled from a man aged 25-40 years in good health. CDR3 nucleotides: TGTGCCAGCAGTTTATATACCGGGACTAGCGGCTCGAACACCGGGGAGCTGTTTTTT. Translation: CASSLYTGTSGSNTGELFF.